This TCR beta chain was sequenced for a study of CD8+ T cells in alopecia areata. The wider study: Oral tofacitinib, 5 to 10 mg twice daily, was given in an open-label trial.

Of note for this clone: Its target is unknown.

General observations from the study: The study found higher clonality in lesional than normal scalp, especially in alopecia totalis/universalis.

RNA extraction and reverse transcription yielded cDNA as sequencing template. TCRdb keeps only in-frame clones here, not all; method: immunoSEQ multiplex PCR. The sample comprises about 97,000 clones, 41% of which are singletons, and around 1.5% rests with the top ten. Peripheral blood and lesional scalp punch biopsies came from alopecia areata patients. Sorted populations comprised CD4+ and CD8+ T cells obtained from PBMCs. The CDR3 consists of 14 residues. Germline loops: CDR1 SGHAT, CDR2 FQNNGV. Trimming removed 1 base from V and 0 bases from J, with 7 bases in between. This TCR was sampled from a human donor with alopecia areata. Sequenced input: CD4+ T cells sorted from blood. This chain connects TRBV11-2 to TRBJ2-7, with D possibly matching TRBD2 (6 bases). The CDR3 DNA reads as TGTGCCAGCAGCTTAGTCGGGAGCTCCTACGAGCAGTACTTC. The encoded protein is CASSLVGSSYEQYF.